This TCR beta chain was sequenced for a study of cytomegalovirus exposure and HLA in healthy donors. The PCR was carried out with 60 Vbeta primers and 13 Jbeta primers. Profiling relied on immunoSEQ multiplex PCR, and the TCRdb table lists in-frame clones only, not all of them. The sample has some 180,000 clones; 79% are singletons. This clone has just one count. Its specificity is unknown. Study results and limitations: Among TCR beta chains of equal frequency, HLA-associated ones were more clonally expanded in a later analysis.

The sample taken for sequencing was PBMCs. The clonotype originates from a woman between 25 and 40 years old in good health and CMV-seropositive.

The CDR3 DNA follows: TGCGCCAGCAGCTTATTGCCCAGCGGGAGCTACGAGCAGTACTTC. This sequence encodes CASSLLPSGSYEQYF. The chain uses TRBV5-1 and TRBJ2-7; 8 nucleotides agree with TRBD2. The trim removed 2 bases at V and 3 bases at J, leaving 7 bases unmatched. Looked up from germline, CDR1 is SGHRS and CDR2 is YFSETQ. The CDR3 is 15 amino acids.